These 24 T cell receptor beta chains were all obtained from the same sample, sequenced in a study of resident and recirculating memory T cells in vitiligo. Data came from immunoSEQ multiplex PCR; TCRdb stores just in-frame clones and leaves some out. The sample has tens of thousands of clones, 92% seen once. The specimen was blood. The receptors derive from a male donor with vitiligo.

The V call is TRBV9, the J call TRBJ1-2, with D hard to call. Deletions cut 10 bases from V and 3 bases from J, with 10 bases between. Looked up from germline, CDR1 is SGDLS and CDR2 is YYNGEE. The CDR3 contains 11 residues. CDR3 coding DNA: TGTGCCTCTCACGGGGACTATGGCTACACCTTC. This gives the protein CASHGDYGYTF.

The CDR3 sequence: CASSLDRGYGYTF. The DNA of the CDR3 is TGTGCCAGCAGCCTGGACAGGGGGTATGGCTACACCTTC. The chain combines TRBV7-3 with TRBJ1-2; 10 bases fit TRBD1. Germline CDR1 reads SGHTA; CDR2 reads FQGTGA. The trim removed 5 bases at V and 5 bases at J, leaving 2 bases unmatched. The CDR3 extends over 13 amino acids.

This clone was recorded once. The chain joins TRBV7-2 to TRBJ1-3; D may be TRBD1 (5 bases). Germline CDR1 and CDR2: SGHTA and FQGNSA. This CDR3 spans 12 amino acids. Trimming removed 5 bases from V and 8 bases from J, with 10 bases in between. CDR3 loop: CASSPGRDTIYF. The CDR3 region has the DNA TGTGCCAGCAGCCCAGGGCGAGACACCATATATTTT.

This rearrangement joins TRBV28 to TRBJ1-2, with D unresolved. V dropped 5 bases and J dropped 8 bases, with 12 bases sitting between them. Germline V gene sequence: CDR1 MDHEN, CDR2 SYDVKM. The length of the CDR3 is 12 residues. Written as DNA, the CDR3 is TGTGCCAGCAGTCGAGGGCTAGGGGGCTACACCTTC. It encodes CASSRGLGGYTF.

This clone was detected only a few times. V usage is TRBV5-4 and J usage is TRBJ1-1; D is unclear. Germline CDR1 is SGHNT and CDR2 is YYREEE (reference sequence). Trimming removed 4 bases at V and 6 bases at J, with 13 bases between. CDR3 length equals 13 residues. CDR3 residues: CASSPGRAPEAFF. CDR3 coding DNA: TGTGCCAGCAGCCCGGGGAGGGCCCCTGAAGCTTTCTTT. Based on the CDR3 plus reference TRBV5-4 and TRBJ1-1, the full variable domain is ETGVTQSPTHLIKTRGQQVTLRCSSQSGHNTVSWYQQALGQGPQFIFQYYREEENGRGNFPPRFSGLQFPNYSSELNVNALELDDSALYLCASSPGRAPEAFFGQGTRLTVV.

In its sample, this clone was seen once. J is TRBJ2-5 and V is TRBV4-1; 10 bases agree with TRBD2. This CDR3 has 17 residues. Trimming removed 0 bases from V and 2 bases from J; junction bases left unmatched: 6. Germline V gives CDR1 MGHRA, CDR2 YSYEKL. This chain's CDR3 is CASSQERGSGGQETQYF. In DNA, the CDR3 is TGCGCCAGCAGCCAAGAACGTGGTAGCGGGGGGCAAGAGACCCAGTACTTC.

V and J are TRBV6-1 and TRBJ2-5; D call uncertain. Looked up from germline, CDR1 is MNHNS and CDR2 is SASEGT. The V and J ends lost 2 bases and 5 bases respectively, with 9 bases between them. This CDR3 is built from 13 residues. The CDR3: CASSEFYRETQYF. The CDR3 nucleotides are TGTGCCAGCAGTGAATTCTACCGCGAGACCCAGTACTTC.

The CDR3 DNA sequence: TGTGCCAGCAGACCCCAGGGGGCGGCTAATGAAAAACTGTTTTTT. Its translation is CASRPQGAANEKLFF. V gene TRBV28 combines with J gene TRBJ1-4; TRBD1 matches at 8 bases. CDR3 length equals 15 residues. Losses at the gene ends were 6 bases for V and 3 bases for J; bases not matched to a gene: 6. CDR1 is MDHEN, CDR2 SYDVKM, per germline.

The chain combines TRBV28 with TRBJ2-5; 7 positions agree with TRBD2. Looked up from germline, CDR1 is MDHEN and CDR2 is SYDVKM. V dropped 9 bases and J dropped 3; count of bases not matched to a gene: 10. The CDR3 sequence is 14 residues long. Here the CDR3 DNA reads TGTGCCAGAACCCAGCGGGACCATAAAGAGACCCAGTACTTC. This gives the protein CARTQRDHKETQYF.

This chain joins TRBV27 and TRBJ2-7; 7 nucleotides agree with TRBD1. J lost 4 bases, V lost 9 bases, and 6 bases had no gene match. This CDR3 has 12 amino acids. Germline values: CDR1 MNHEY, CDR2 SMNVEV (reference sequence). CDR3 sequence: CASTGTAYEQYF. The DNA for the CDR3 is TGTGCCAGTACCGGGACAGCTTACGAGCAGTACTTC.

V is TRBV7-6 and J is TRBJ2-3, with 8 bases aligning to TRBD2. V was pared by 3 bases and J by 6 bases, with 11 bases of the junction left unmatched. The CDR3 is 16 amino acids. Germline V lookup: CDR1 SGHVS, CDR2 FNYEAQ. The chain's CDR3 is CASSLGTSGRGDTQYF. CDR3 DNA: TGTGCCAGCAGCTTGGGGACTAGTGGGCGGGGGGATACGCAGTATTTT. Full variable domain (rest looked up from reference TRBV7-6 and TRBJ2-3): GAGVSQSPRYKVTKRGQDVALRCDPISGHVSLYWYRQALGQGPEFLTYFNYEAQQDKSGLPNDRFSAERPEGSISTLTIQRTEQRDSAMYRCASSLGTSGRGDTQYFGPGTRLTVL.

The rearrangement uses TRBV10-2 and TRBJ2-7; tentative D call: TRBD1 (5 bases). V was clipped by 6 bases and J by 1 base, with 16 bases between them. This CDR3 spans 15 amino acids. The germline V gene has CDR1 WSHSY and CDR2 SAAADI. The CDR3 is CASRGWWGGSYEQYF. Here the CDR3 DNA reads TGCGCCAGCAGGGGGTGGTGGGGCGGATCCTACGAGCAGTACTTC.

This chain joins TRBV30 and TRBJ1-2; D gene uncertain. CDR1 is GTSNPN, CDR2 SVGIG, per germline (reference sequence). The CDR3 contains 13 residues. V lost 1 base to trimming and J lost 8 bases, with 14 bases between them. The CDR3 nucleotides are TGTGCCTGGAGTGGTCTCGTAGCTATAGGCTACACCTTC. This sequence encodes CAWSGLVAIGYTF.

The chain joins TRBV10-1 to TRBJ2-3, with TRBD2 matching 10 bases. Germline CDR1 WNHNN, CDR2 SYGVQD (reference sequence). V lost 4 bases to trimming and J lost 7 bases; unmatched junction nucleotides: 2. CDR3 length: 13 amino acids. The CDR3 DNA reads TGCGCCAGCAGTGCTAGCGGGAGTTATACGCAGTATTTT. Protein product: CASSASGSYTQYF.

The DNA of the CDR3 is TGTGCCAGCAGCTCCCATAGCGGGAGTGCCTACGAGCAGTACTTC. Its protein product is CASSSHSGSAYEQYF. J is TRBJ2-7 and V is TRBV7-3; 9 nucleotides agree with TRBD2. V lost 4 bases to trimming and J lost 2 bases; unmatched junction nucleotides: 6. The CDR3 runs 15 residues. CDR1 and CDR2 from the germline V gene are SGHTA and FQGTGA.

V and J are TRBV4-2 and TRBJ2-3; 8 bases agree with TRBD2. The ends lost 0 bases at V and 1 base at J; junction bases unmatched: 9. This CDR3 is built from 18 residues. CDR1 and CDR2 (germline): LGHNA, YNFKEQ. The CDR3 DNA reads TGTGCCAGCAGCCAAGAATATGCGGGAGGTGGCGGCACAGATACGCAGTATTTT. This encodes CASSQEYAGGGGTDTQYF.

The CDR3 reads CASSYSGQPYNEQFF. The CDR3 region has the DNA TGTGCCAGCAGTTACTCTGGACAGCCCTACAATGAGCAGTTCTTC. The chain combines TRBV6-5 with TRBJ2-1; the D gene is possibly TRBD1 (6 bases). The germline V gene encodes CDR1 MNHEY and CDR2 SVGAGI. The CDR3 sequence is 15 residues long. Trimming took off 0 bases at V and 2 bases at J, with 8 bases between the two ends.

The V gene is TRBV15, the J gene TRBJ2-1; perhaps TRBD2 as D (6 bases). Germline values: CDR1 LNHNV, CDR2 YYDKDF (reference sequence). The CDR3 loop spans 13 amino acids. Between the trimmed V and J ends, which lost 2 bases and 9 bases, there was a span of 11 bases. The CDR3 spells CATSRNPGVEQFF. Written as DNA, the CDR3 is TGTGCCACCAGCAGAAACCCGGGAGTTGAGCAGTTCTTC.

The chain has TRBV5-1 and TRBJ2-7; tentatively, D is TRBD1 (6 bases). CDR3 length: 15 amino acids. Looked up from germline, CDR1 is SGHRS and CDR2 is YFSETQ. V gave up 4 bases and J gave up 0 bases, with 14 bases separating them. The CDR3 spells CASSEQGQNSYEQYF. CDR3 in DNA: TGCGCCAGCAGCGAACAAGGACAGAACTCCTACGAGCAGTACTTC. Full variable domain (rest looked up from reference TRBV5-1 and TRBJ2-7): KAGVTQTPRYLIKTRGQQVTLSCSPISGHRSVSWYQQTPGQGLQFLFEYFSETQRNKGNFPGRFSGRQFSNSRSEMNVSTLELGDSALYLCASSEQGQNSYEQYFGPGTRLTVT.

This chain's CDR3 is CASSPPGTGDTGELFF. The CDR3 nucleotides read TGCGCCAGCAGCCCCCCAGGGACAGGGGACACCGGGGAGCTGTTTTTT. The J gene is TRBJ2-2, the V gene TRBV5-1, with TRBD1 matching over 10 bases. From germline, CDR1 is SGHRS and CDR2 YFSETQ. V shed 4 bases, J shed 3 bases, and the junction held 6 bases outside the gene matches. The CDR3 has 16 residues. The entire variable domain, with the rest obtained from reference TRBV5-1 and TRBJ2-2, is as follows: KAGVTQTPRYLIKTRGQQVTLSCSPISGHRSVSWYQQTPGQGLQFLFEYFSETQRNKGNFPGRFSGRQFSNSRSEMNVSTLELGDSALYLCASSPPGTGDTGELFFGEGSRLTVL.

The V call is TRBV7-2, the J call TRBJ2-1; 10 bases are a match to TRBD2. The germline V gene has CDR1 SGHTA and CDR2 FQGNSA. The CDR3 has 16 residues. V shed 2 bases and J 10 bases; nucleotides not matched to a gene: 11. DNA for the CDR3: TGTGCCAGCAGCTTACTAGCGGGAGCCGGCACGGGAGAGCAGTTCTTC. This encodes CASSLLAGAGTGEQFF.

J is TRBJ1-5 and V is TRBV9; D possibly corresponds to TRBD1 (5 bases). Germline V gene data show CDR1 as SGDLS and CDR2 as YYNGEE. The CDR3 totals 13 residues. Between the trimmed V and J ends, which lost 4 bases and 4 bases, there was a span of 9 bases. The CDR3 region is CASSHGGNQPQHF. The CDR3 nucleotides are TGTGCCAGCAGCCACGGGGGGAATCAGCCCCAGCATTTT.

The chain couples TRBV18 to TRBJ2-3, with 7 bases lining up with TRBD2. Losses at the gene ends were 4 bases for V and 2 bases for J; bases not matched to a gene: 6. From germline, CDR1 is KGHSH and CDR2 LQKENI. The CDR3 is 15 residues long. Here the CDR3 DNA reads TGTGCCAGCTCACGAATGGGGACTAACACAGATACGCAGTATTTT. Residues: CASSRMGTNTDTQYF. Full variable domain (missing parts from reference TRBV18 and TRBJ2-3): NAGVMQNPRHLVRRRGQEARLRCSPMKGHSHVYWYRQLPEEGLKFMVYLQKENIIDESGMPKERFSAEFPKEGPSILRIQQVVRGDSAAYFCASSRMGTNTDTQYFGPGTRLTVL.

DNA for the CDR3: TGTGCCAGCAGCCCAGCCGGGAGCCGCTACGAGCAGTACTTC. Its protein product is CASSPAGSRYEQYF. The V call is TRBV7-7, the J call TRBJ2-7; TRBD2 might be the D (6 bases). Per germline, CDR1 SSHAT and CDR2 FNYEAQ (reference sequence). Trimming pared 5 bases from V and 3 bases from J, leaving 14 bases between. The CDR3 loop spans 14 amino acids.